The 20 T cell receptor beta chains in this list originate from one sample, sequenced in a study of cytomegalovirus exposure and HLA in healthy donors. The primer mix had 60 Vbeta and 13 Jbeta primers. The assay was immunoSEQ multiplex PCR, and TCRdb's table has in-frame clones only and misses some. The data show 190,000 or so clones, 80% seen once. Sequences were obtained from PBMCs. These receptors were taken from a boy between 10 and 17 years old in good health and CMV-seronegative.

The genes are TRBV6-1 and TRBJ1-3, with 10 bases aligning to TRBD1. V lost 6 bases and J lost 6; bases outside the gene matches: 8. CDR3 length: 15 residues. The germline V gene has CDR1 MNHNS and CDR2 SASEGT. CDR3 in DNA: TGTGCCAGCAGGGTAGACAGGGGGCTTGTAAACACCATATATTTT. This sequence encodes CASRVDRGLVNTIYF.

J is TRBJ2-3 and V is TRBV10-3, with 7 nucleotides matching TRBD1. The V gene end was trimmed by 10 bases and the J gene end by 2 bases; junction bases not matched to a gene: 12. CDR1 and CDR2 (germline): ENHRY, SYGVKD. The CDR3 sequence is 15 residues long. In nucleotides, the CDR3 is TGTGCCACAATCAGGGGGAGACAGAACACAGATACGCAGTATTTT. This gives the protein CATIRGRQNTDTQYF.

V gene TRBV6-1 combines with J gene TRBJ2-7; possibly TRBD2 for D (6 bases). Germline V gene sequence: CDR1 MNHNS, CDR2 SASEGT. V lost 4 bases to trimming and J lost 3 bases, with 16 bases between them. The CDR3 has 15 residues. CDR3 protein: CASSGATGVRYEQYF. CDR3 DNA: TGTGCCAGCAGTGGGGCGACGGGAGTACGCTACGAGCAGTACTTC.

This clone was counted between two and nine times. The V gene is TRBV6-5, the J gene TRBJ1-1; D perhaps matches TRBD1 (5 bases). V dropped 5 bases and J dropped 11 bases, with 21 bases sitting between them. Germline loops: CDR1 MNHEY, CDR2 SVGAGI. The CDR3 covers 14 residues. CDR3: CASSESPSAGNAFF. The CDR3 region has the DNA TGTGCCAGCAGTGAAAGTCCTTCCGCAGGGAACGCTTTCTTT.

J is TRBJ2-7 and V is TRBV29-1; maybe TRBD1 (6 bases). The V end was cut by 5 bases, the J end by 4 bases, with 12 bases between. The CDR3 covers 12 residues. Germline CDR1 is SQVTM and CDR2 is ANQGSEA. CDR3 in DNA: TGCAGCGTTACGGGACACCCTTACGAGCAGTACTTC. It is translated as CSVTGHPYEQYF.

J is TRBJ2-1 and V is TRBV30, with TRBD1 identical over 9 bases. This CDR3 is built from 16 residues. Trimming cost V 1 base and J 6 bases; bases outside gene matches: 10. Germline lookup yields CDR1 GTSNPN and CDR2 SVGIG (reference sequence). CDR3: CAWSGAGTGRINEQFF. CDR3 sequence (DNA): TGTGCCTGGAGTGGGGCCGGGACAGGGCGGATCAATGAGCAGTTCTTC.

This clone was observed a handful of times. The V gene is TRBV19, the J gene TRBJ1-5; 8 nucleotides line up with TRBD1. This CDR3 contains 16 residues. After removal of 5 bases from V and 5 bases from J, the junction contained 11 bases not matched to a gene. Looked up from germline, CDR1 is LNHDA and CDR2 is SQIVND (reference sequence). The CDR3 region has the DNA TGTGCCAGTAGTGGAAGACAGGGGAGTTCTTATCAGCCCCAGCATTTT. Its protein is CASSGRQGSSYQPQHF.

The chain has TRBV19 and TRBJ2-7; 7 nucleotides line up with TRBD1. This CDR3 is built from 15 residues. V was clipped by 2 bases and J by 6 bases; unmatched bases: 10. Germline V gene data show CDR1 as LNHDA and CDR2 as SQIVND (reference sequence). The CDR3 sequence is CASSISAGGGGEQYF. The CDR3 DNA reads TGTGCCAGTAGTATATCGGCAGGGGGTGGAGGCGAGCAGTACTTC.

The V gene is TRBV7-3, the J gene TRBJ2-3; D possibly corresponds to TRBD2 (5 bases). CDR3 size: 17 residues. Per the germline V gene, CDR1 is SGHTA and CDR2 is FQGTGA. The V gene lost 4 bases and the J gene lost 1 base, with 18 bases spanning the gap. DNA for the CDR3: TGTGCCAGCAGCTCCGAAACCTTTAGCGAGGGCACAGATACGCAGTATTTT. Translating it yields CASSSETFSEGTDTQYF. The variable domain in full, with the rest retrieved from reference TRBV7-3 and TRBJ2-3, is GAGVSQTPSNKVTEKGKYVELRCDPISGHTALYWYRQSLGQGPEFLIYFQGTGAADDSGLPNDRFFAVRPEGSVSTLKIQRTERGDSAVYLCASSSETFSEGTDTQYFGPGTRLTVL.

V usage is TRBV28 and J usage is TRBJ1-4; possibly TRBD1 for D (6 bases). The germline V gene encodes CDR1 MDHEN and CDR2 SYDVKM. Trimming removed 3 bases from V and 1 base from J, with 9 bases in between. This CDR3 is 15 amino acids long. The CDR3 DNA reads TGTGCCAGCAGTTTCACAGGGATAACTAATGAAAAACTGTTTTTT. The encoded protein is CASSFTGITNEKLFF.

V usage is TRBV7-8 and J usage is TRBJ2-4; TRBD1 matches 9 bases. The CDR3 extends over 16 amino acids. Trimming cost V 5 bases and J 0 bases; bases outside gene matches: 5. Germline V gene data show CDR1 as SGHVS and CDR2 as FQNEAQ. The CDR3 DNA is TGTGCCAGCAGCGCACAGGGGGCGATAGCCAAAAACATTCAGTACTTC. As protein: CASSAQGAIAKNIQYF.

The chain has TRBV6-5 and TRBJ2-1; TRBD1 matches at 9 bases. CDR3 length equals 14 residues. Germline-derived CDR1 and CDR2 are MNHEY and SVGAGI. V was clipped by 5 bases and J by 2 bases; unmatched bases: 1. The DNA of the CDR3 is TGTGCCAGCAGTCGGACAGGGGCCTACAATGAGCAGTTCTTC. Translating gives CASSRTGAYNEQFF.

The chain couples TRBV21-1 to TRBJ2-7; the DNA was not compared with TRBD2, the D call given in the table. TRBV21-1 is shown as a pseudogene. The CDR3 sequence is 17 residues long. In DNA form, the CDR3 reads TGTGCCAGCAGCAAAGGAGATCCTAGCGGGACCTTCTACGAGCAGTACTTC. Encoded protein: CASSKGDPSGTFYEQYF.

CDR3 DNA sequence: TGCGCCAGCAGTGAGCTTCAGGGGGGCCGTGAAAAACTGTTTTTT. As protein: CASSELQGGREKLFF. The V gene is TRBV10-1, the J gene TRBJ1-4, with 7 bases aligning to TRBD1. V was pared by 2 bases and J by 7 bases, with 7 bases of the junction left unmatched. Germline lookup yields CDR1 WNHNN and CDR2 SYGVQD (reference sequence). The CDR3 totals 15 residues.

This CDR3 reads CASSSDSPKRAGANVLTF. CDR3 nucleotides: TGTGCCAGCAGCTCGGACAGCCCCAAAAGGGCTGGGGCCAACGTCCTGACTTTC. This rearrangement joins TRBV13 to TRBJ2-6; D might be TRBD1 (6 bases). Germline CDR1 and CDR2: PRHDT and FYEKMQ (reference sequence). The CDR3 has 18 amino acids. V lost 4 bases and J lost 2, with 18 bases in between.

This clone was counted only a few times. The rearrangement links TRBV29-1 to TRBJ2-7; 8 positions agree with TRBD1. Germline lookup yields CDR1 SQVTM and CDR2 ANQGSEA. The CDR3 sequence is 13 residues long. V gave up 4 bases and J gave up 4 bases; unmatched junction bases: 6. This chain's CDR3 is CSVAQGARYEQYF. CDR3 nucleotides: TGCAGCGTTGCCCAGGGGGCGAGATACGAGCAGTACTTC.

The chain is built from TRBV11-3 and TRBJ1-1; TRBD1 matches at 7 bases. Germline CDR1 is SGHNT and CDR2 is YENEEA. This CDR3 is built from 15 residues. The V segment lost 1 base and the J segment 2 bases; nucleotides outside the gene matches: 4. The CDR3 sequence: CASSLVDRPNTEAFF. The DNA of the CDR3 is TGTGCCAGCAGCTTAGTGGACAGGCCTAACACTGAAGCTTTCTTT.

CDR3 sequence (DNA): TGCGCCAGCAGTGAGCGGACAGGGGGTGTGTATGAGCAGTTCTTC. Amino acids: CASSERTGGVYEQFF. The V and J genes are TRBV10-1 and TRBJ2-1; TRBD1 matches at 10 bases. This CDR3 has 15 residues. Germline assignment: CDR1 WNHNN and CDR2 SYGVQD (reference sequence). V lost 2 bases and J lost 8; bases outside the gene matches: 6.

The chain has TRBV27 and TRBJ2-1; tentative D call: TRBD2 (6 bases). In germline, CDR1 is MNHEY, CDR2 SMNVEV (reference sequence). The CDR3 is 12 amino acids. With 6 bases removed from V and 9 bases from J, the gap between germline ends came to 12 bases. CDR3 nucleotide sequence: TGTGCCAGCAGCCTCGCCGGGAGTGAGCAGTTCTTC. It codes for CASSLAGSEQFF.

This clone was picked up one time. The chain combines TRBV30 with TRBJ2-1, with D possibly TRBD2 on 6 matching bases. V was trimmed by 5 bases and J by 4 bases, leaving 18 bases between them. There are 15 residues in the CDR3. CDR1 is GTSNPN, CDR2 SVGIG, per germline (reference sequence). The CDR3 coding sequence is TGTGCCTGGGGGGAGGCTGGCGGGATATACAATGAGCAGTTCTTC. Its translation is CAWGEAGGIYNEQFF.